This TCR beta chain was identified in a study of T cell changes during pregnancy in multiple sclerosis. Germline assignment: CDR1 SGHRS and CDR2 YFSETQ. This CDR3 region has 16 residues. Trimming removed 1 base at V and 2 bases at J, with 14 bases between. Method: immunoSEQ multiplex PCR; TCRdb's copy keeps in-frame clones and lacks some. Of 65,000 to 90,000 clones in the sample, about nine tenths are singletons; the top ten hold roughly 0.3%. The sequences come from CD4+ T cells from peripheral blood mononuclear cells, collected after pregnancy. This clonotype originated in a female donor with multiple sclerosis, enrolled in a pregnancy study. This chain uses TRBV5-1 with TRBJ2-3, with a tentative D call TRBD2 (6 bases). The CDR3 DNA follows: TGCGCCAGCAGCTTGCGCGGGGCACAGAACACAGATACGCAGTATTTT. It is translated as CASSLRGAQNTDTQYF.